This note documents a single TCR beta chain sequence. The data belong to a study of chemoradiotherapy in HPV16-positive cancers. About the research overall: Candidate HPV-specific T-cell clones and common TCR motifs came from functional assays in two HPV16-positive patients.

Using immunoSEQ multiplex PCR, the repertoire was profiled, and TCRdb retains in-frame clones only, with some absent. The table lists over 6,500 clones, 82% of them singletons. The germline CDR1 and CDR2 sequences are MGHRA and YSYEKL. The CDR3 consists of 19 residues. J gave up 5 bases and V 1 base, and 17 bases lay outside the gene matches. V is TRBV4-1 and J is TRBJ2-5, with 9 nucleotides matching TRBD2. The receptor's source is a human donor with HPV-associated anogenital cancer. The sample was tumor tissue, taken from a patient who underwent chemoradiotherapy. CDR3 coding DNA: TGCGCCAGCAGCCAAGTTCTTGCGGGGGGGACCCCCCTCCGGGAGACCCAGTACTTC. This translates into CASSQVLAGGTPLRETQYF.